This T cell receptor (beta chain) was captured by sequencing in a study of shared clonotypes between healthy human individuals. Study summary: Used for every donor were three CD4 naive, three CD4 memory, two CD8 naive and one CD8 memory plate. Overall study results and limits: Researchers sampled only blood; tissue repertoires likely differ.

Assay used: immunoSEQ multiplex PCR; TCRdb lists only in-frame clones, some missing. The table has nearly 2 million clones, about 95% seen once. Germline V gene lookup returns CDR1 SGHVS and CDR2 FQNEAQ. This CDR3 has 14 residues. Trimming removed 5 bases from V and 5 bases from J, with 12 bases in between. The naive CD8 population came from CD45RO-negative cells selected for CCR7, without terminally differentiated effector memory CD45RA+ cells. Note on this clone: As yet, its antigen is unknown.

V is TRBV7-8 and J is TRBJ1-4, with no clear D. The TCR was taken from a man younger than 35 in good health. Material: naive CD8+ T cells sorted from blood. The CDR3 reads CASSPPASNEKLFF. CDR3 DNA: TGTGCCAGCAGCCCACCGGCCTCAAATGAAAAACTGTTTTTT.